This T cell receptor beta chain was captured in a study of cytomegalovirus exposure and HLA in healthy donors. With 6 bases clipped from V and 5 bases from J, the junction kept 15 bases outside the gene matches. There are 16 residues in the CDR3. The V gene's germline CDR1 is SGHNT and CDR2 YYREEE (reference sequence). The PCR was carried out with 60 Vbeta primers and 13 Jbeta primers. The data were produced by immunoSEQ multiplex PCR, yet TCRdb's version contains in-frame clones alone and is incomplete. This sample has 60,000 to 65,000 clones, with around 87% found just once. This clonotype originated in a young man in good health and CMV-seronegative. The specimen sequenced was PBMCs. V is TRBV5-4 and J is TRBJ2-7; 9 positions match TRBD2. CDR3 in DNA: TGTGCCAGCACCAGATTTGCGGGGGGGCCATCGGACGAGCAGTACTTC. Translation gives CASTRFAGGPSDEQYF.